This paragraph covers one T cell receptor beta chain sequence. Its target antigen remains unknown. The record has no base qualities; no much larger clone is one base away. This sample was included in a study of blood T cell repertoires in COVID-19 (TCRdb year 2020). Concerning the study at large: The collaborator samples originated in the United States, Italy and Spain and spanned the acute and convalescent phases of COVID-19. The prospective study material was composed of cDNA or gDNA derived from T cells, B-cell-depleted T cells, or PBMCs. The dataset comprised deeply sampled blood TCRbeta repertoires from subjects exposed to, actively infected with, or recovered from COVID-19. The repertoires were released in a freely available public database intended as a resource for research on the immune response to SARS-CoV-2. Samples came from the ongoing ImmuneRACE study (first 160 participants) plus 1,254 subjects from 6 global collaborators. Sample metadata almost always included a de-identified subject ID, COVID-19 status, age in years and sex. Where HLA class I and class II types were available, the types were taken from metadata supplied by the sample provider, not from assay-based typing. The full study reports these points: The amount of clinical and demographic metadata varied by source and participant and was provided uncurated.

In the prospective study, participants were 18 to 89 years old, resided in about two dozen geographic areas of the United States, and were enrolled through a virtual design. In the prospective study, participants were assigned to cohorts based on the clinical history participants reported in a screening survey and a study questionnaire. For ImmuneRACE Cohort 3, a participant was defined as recovered based on two consecutive negative NP/OP PCR tests, clearance by a healthcare professional, or resolution of symptoms. Mobile phlebotomists in the prospective study collected whole blood, serum and a nasopharyngeal or oropharyngeal swab from every participant. Prospective study participants could optionally give additional blood draws and questionnaires over an approximately two-month period. Blood samples from the prospective study were shipped frozen or at room temperature prior to DNA extraction.

The immunoSEQ Assay, a bias-controlled multiplex PCR, was used to amplify TCRbeta CDR3 regions from genomic DNA. The authors processed their data as follows. The number of nucleated cells in each sample was estimated by amplification of reference gene primers within the assay. To quantify the absolute abundance of each unique TCRbeta CDR3 rearrangement, sequence reads were collapsed and filtered. For each sample, productive Simpson clonality was calculated as the square root of Simpson's diversity index over productive rearrangements. Entries here come from immuneACCESS through TCRdb and include only in-frame sequences with V and J called. Some clones fail to appear in such tables; in the studies checked, an unresolved V gene covers under half of the shortfall, and the cause of the remainder is unknown. That table supplies the V and J calls and clone size; D and trimming were determined from the DNA. The sample data list about 300,000 clones, and around 86% of these were observed just once. Jointly, the top ten make up more than 9% of the sample.

Between the V and J ends, shortened by 0 bases and 5 bases respectively, the junction contains 13 bases. The germline V gene sets CDR1 to KGHSH and CDR2 to LQKENI. Counted from cysteine to phenylalanine, this CDR3 has 16 amino acids. CDR3 DNA is the only sequence kept; it has 48 bases, read in frame from the first base. Rearrangement joined TRBV18 to TRBJ1-4; the D gene is unclear. The receptor was isolated from a woman aged 18-30 years who had recovered from COVID-19. The sequencing sample was made of PBMCs or T cells enriched from blood (not recorded which). DNA sequence: TGTGCCAGCTCACCACCGACCCTAGACTCCAATGAAAAACTGTTTTTT. This gives the protein CASSPPTLDSNEKLFF. Reference TRBV18 and TRBJ1-4 genes cover what lies past the CDR3, so the full variable domain is NAGVMQNPRHLVRRRGQEARLRCSPMKGHSHVYWYRQLPEEGLKFMVYLQKENIIDESGMPKERFSAEFPKEGPSILRIQQVVRGDSAAYFCASSPPTLDSNEKLFFGSGTQLSVL.